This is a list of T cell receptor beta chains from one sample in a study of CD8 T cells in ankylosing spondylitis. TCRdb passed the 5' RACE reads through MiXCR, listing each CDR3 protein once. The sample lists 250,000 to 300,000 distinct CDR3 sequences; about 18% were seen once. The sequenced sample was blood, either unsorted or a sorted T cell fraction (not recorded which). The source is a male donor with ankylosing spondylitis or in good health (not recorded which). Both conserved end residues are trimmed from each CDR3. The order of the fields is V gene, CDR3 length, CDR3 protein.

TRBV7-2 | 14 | ASSPQYGDPHYEQY
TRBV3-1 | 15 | ASSQPTSGSYTDTQY
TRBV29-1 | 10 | SVETTRDEQF
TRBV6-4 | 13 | ASRILAGALNEQF
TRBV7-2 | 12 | ASSRLRSSYEQY
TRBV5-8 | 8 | ASSFQPQH
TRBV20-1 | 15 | SARVMDYTASTDTQY
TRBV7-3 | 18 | ASSPGLAGGPYETKNIQY
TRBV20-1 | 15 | SARSIEREADYNEQF
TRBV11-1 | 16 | ASSLGGGQRTSYNEQF
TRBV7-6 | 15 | ASSSRTSGSWDNEQF
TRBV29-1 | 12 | SVGDGQGRHEQF
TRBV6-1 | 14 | ASREGLAGGPNTQY